Following are 20 T cell receptor beta chains from one sample sequenced in a study of immune evolution from preneoplasia to lung adenocarcinoma. Profiling relied on immunoSEQ multiplex PCR, and the TCRdb table lists in-frame clones only, not all of them. Of about 1,800 clones listed, about 86% were seen once; the top ten hold around 10%. The sample comprised FFPE adjacent normal lung tissue. These receptors were obtained from a person aged 70 to 85 with lung adenocarcinoma.

This chain links TRBV6-5 with TRBJ2-1; D ambiguous. Trimming cost V 6 bases and J 5 bases, with 17 bases left between them. The CDR3 is made up of 15 amino acids. The V gene's germline CDR1 is MNHEY and CDR2 SVGAGI. The CDR3, as DNA: TGTGCCAGCAGCCTTTCCCCCACTCTAAACAATGAGCAGTTCTTC. Its translation is CASSLSPTLNNEQFF.

This chain uses TRBV5-5 with TRBJ2-5; no clear D. Germline V gives CDR1 SGHKS, CDR2 YYEKEE (reference sequence). Between the trimmed V and J ends, which lost 0 bases and 7 bases, there was a span of 7 bases. This CDR3 is built from 12 residues. The CDR3 spells CASSLDGWTQYF. The CDR3 DNA follows: TGTGCCAGCAGCTTGGACGGCTGGACCCAGTACTTC.

J is TRBJ1-5 and V is TRBV5-8; D ambiguous. Trimming shortened V by 4 bases and J by 3 bases, and 11 bases separated the two germline ends. CDR1 SGHTS and CDR2 YDEGEE come from the germline V gene. The CDR3 extends over 14 amino acids. The CDR3 sequence is CASSPRGYNQPQHF. In DNA, the CDR3 is TGTGCCAGCAGCCCGAGAGGTTACAATCAGCCCCAGCATTTT.

The chain employs TRBV30 and TRBJ1-1; D gene ambiguous. This CDR3 has 13 amino acids. V lost 0 bases, J lost 5 bases, and 10 bases lay in between. Germline V gene sequence: CDR1 GTSNPN, CDR2 SVGIG (reference sequence). The CDR3 DNA follows: TGTGCCTGGAGTGTATTAACTGGGACTGAAGCTTTCTTT. Translated, it gives CAWSVLTGTEAFF.

The chain is built from TRBV11-2 and TRBJ1-1; 8 bases match TRBD1. The germline CDR1 and CDR2 sequences are SGHAT and FQNNGV. J gave up 4 bases and V 5 bases, and 6 bases lay outside the gene matches. CDR3 length: 14 residues. The CDR3 reads CASSTRTGSTEAFF. The CDR3 bases are TGTGCCAGCAGCACACGGACAGGGAGCACTGAAGCTTTCTTT. Combining the CDR3 with reference TRBV11-2 and TRBJ1-1 gives the whole variable domain EAGVAQSPRYKIIEKRQSVAFWCNPISGHATLYWYQQILGQGPKLLIQFQNNGVVDDSQLPKDRFSAERLKGVDSTLKIQPAKLEDSAVYLCASSTRTGSTEAFFGQGTRLTVV.

J is TRBJ1-2 and V is TRBV18; possible D gene TRBD1, 6 bases. Germline-derived CDR1 and CDR2 are KGHSH and LQKENI. The V and J ends lost 3 bases and 8 bases respectively, with 16 bases between them. The CDR3 has 14 amino acids. CDR3 coding DNA: TGTGCCAGCTCACCCGACAGGCCACTCAAGGGCTACACCTTC. Its protein is CASSPDRPLKGYTF.

In this sample, this clone turned up a few times. The V call is TRBV5-1, the J call TRBJ2-1; D possibly uses TRBD1 or TRBD2 (5 bases each). V lost 6 bases to trimming and J lost 5 bases, with 15 bases between them. CDR1 SGHRS and CDR2 YFSETQ come from the germline V gene. The CDR3 is 14 residues long. The CDR3 sequence: CASNPRGADNEQFF. The CDR3 bases are TGCGCCAGCAATCCTAGGGGAGCCGACAATGAGCAGTTCTTC.

This clone was seen a few times. This sequence joins TRBV2 and TRBJ2-7; TRBD2 matches at 9 bases. With 8 bases clipped from V and 3 bases from J, the junction kept 11 bases outside the gene matches. Germline lookup yields CDR1 SNHLY and CDR2 FYNNEI. The CDR3 has 15 residues. Written as DNA, the CDR3 is TGTGCCAGCTCGAAGGTGTTAGCGGGAGTCTACGAGCAGTACTTC. This translates into CASSKVLAGVYEQYF. Variable domain in full (rest from reference TRBV2 and TRBJ2-7): EPEVTQTPSHQVTQMGQEVILRCVPISNHLYFYWYRQILGQKVEFLVSFYNNEISEKSEIFDDQFSVERPDGSNFTLKIRSTKLEDSAMYFCASSKVLAGVYEQYFGPGTRLTVT.

Only one count was recorded for this clone. The rearrangement joins TRBV7-3 to TRBJ2-3, with D possibly being TRBD2 (5 bases). Trimming removed 4 bases at V and 4 bases at J, with 12 bases between. Germline-derived CDR1 and CDR2 are SGHTA and FQGTGA. This CDR3 has 14 residues. The CDR3 here is CASSYGELADTQYF. As DNA, the CDR3 is TGTGCCAGCAGCTATGGGGAGTTGGCAGATACGCAGTATTTT.

This chain connects TRBV6-5 to TRBJ1-5; D is ambiguous. V gave up 0 bases and J gave up 3 bases, with 6 bases separating them. Germline loops: CDR1 MNHEY, CDR2 SVGAGI. The CDR3 sequence is 14 residues long. CDR3 in amino acids: CASSYSRNNQPQHF. Written as DNA, the CDR3 is TGTGCCAGCAGTTACTCCAGAAACAATCAGCCCCAGCATTTT.

A single count supports this clone. This rearrangement joins TRBV6-5 to TRBJ2-7, with D perhaps TRBD1 (6 bases). Germline V CDR1 and CDR2: MNHEY, SVGAGI. This CDR3 is built from 16 residues. Trimming removed 4 bases at V and 5 bases at J, with 21 bases between. Here the CDR3 reads CASSSLVGGGTNEQYF. The CDR3 nucleotides are TGTGCCAGCAGTTCCCTAGTTGGGGGCGGTACGAACGAGCAGTACTTC.

This clone was observed a single time. The chain has TRBV5-1 and TRBJ2-7; TRBD1 is a possible D gene (6 bases). V lost 4 bases and J lost 9, with 17 bases in between. CDR1 is SGHRS, CDR2 YFSETQ, per germline. The length of the CDR3 is 13 residues. CDR3 nucleotides: TGCGCCAGCAGCCCTAGGACAGCCAGCCGGCAGTACTTC. This encodes CASSPRTASRQYF.

V gene TRBV27 combines with J gene TRBJ2-7, with unresolved D. CDR3 length: 15 amino acids. The germline V gene encodes CDR1 MNHEY and CDR2 SMNVEV (reference sequence). The V gene lost 5 bases and the J gene lost 6 bases, with 20 bases spanning the gap. The CDR3 loop is CASSGYGPLGSEQYF. The CDR3 nucleotides are TGTGCCAGCAGTGGGTATGGGCCCCTGGGCTCCGAGCAGTACTTC.

The rearrangement joins TRBV4-2 to TRBJ2-7; 7 bases align to TRBD2. V was clipped by 0 bases and J by 7 bases; unmatched bases: 6. The CDR3 loop spans 14 amino acids. Germline CDR1 LGHNA, CDR2 YNFKEQ. In nucleotides, the CDR3 is TGTGCCAGCAGCCAAGATGGCCGGGGGGAGGAGCAGTACTTC. Translating gives CASSQDGRGEEQYF.

This clone was seen a few times. The CDR3 sequence is CASSLGTSGEQFF. For the CDR3, the DNA is TGCGCCAGCAGCCTTGGGACTAGCGGAGAGCAGTTCTTC. This chain connects TRBV5-1 to TRBJ2-1; 11 bases are a match to TRBD2. Germline loops: CDR1 SGHRS, CDR2 YFSETQ. V dropped 4 bases and J dropped 10; count of bases not matched to a gene: 4. The CDR3 is 13 amino acids.

The chain employs TRBV19 and TRBJ1-5; D is perhaps TRBD1 (6 bases). CDR3 size: 14 residues. Trimming shortened V by 10 bases and J by 6 bases, and 19 bases separated the two germline ends. Germline loops: CDR1 LNHDA, CDR2 SQIVND (reference sequence). CDR3 coding DNA: TGTGCCACTTCAAACAGGGTTTCCGGTCAGCCCCAGCATTTT. Translation: CATSNRVSGQPQHF.

The rearrangement joins TRBV28 to TRBJ2-1; 9 bases agree with TRBD2. Germline CDR1 reads MDHEN; CDR2 reads SYDVKM. This CDR3 is 19 amino acids long. V was clipped by 5 bases and J by 2 bases; unmatched bases: 16. The CDR3 protein is CASSLNTVASGVTYNEQFF. The CDR3 nucleotides read TGTGCCAGCAGTCTCAATACGGTGGCTAGCGGGGTCACCTACAATGAGCAGTTCTTC.

DNA of the CDR3: TGTGCCAGCAGCCCCTCATGGACAGGGATTATAAAGATCGGTGAAGCTTTCTTT. Translated, it gives CASSPSWTGIIKIGEAFF. This chain joins TRBV7-9 and TRBJ1-1; 8 bases fit TRBD1. Trimming at V came to 5 bases and at J to 7 bases, leaving 21 bases not matched to a gene. Germline CDR1 SEHNR, CDR2 FQNEAQ (reference sequence). The CDR3 is 18 amino acids.

V gene TRBV28 combines with J gene TRBJ2-3; tentatively, D is TRBD1 (6 bases). Trimming took 6 bases from V and 6 from J, leaving 10 bases between them. Germline CDR1 is MDHEN and CDR2 is SYDVKM. This CDR3 is built from 12 residues. The CDR3 spells CASSSQGDTQYF. CDR3 DNA: TGTGCCAGCAGCTCCCAGGGGGATACGCAGTATTTT.

The chain recombines TRBV6-1 with TRBJ2-5; D gene unclear. The germline V and J ends were trimmed by 11 bases and 5 bases, with 15 bases remaining between them. This CDR3 has 12 amino acids. Germline CDR1 reads MNHNS; CDR2 reads SASEGT. CDR3 nucleotides: TGTGCCTCAGCATCGGGTCCGGAGACCCAGTACTTC. This encodes CASASGPETQYF.